This T cell receptor beta chain comes out of a study of T-cell memory formation after mild COVID-19. Points from the study as a whole: A balance of CD4 and CD8 characterized clones contracting day 15 to 85, whereas later expanders leaned CD4+. Pre-infection memory showed some responding clones, and this suggested that cross-reactive memory joined. Shrinking CD4+ clones resided mostly in CM and EM, and CD8+ ones in EMRA.

TCRdb analysed the 5' RACE reads with MiXCR anew, one entry per CDR3 protein. The sample records around 160,000 distinct CDR3 sequences, around 10% being singletons. There are a few counts of this clonotype. Its antigen is as yet unknown. Germline assignment: CDR1 WSHSY and CDR2 SAAADI. The CDR3 consists of 14 residues. After removal of 8 bases from V and 2 bases from J, the junction contained 6 bases not matched to a gene. This sequence originates from a man younger than 35 who had mild COVID-19 (a few samples of this study predate the infection). Cell type and time point are not known. This rearrangement joins TRBV10-2 to TRBJ2-7, with TRBD2 matching over 10 bases. Sample: PBMCs or a T cell subset sorted from them (not recorded which). The CDR3 nucleotides read TGCGCCAGCCGCGGACTAGCGGATACCTACGAGCAGTACTTC. Translation gives CASRGLADTYEQYF.